The source of this T cell receptor beta chain is a study of shared clonotypes between healthy human individuals (dated by TCRdb to the early 2020s). Study-level background: Two women and a few men aged 18 to 49 years were included in the cohort. For each donor, three plates each were used for CD4 naive and CD4 memory, two plates were used for CD8 naive, and one plate was used for CD8 memory. Blood TCR repertoires of a handful of healthy adults were deeply sequenced to estimate repertoire size and the extent of clonotype sharing between individuals. Different laboratories and diverse techniques were used to prepare libraries and sequence TCR repertoires, to increase sequencing depth and limit assay-specific biases. Per donor, leukapheresis produced somewhere between about 0.85 and 8.9 billion PBMCs.

Healthy HIV-negative adults with no recently reported acute infections or vaccinations were included as donors. Only Caucasian adults living in Nashville, Tennessee, USA were represented among the donors. CD4+ T cells were enriched by magnetic negative selection, after which naive cells were positively selected on CD45RA and the negative fraction was taken as the memory subset. Blood was obtained by leukapheresis, after which PBMCs were separated by Ficoll-Histopaque density gradient centrifugation and cryopreserved in liquid nitrogen vapor phase. Analytical flow cytometry was used to check the purity and quantity of every magnetically sorted T cell population. From each sorted fraction, genomic DNA was isolated and quantified by UV absorbance on a Nanodrop 2000c. About this clone itself: The antigen this receptor binds is unknown. No qualities accompany the bases; no much larger clone lies one base away.

Broad study findings and their caveats: Sharing across four donors was observed for roughly 5.4% of naive CD4, about 4% of naive CD8, 2% to 2.5% of memory CD4, and approximately 0.41% of memory CD8 clonotypes. Naive subsets generally had larger estimated clonotype richness than memory subsets. Rarefaction of sorted-subset datasets indicated incomplete sequencing despite the large sequencing depth. The small number of donors limited the genetic and exposure-history diversity represented. Pairwise subsampling led to the expectation that sequencing depth would affect the degree of clonotype sharing among donors. Sampling was restricted to blood, and TCR repertoires in tissue are likely to differ from TCR repertoires in blood. Compared with non-shared clonotypes, the clonotypes found in all four sorted-subset donors had higher generation probabilities.

Reading from cysteine to phenylalanine, the CDR3 counts 15 amino acids. The kept DNA is CDR3 alone, 45 bases in frame from the first base. V was cut back by 2 bases and J by 1 base, leaving a gap of 11 bases between them. CDR1 MDHEN and CDR2 SYDVKM are derived from the germline V gene. Using the deep immunoSEQ assay, multiplex PCR amplified TCR CDR3 regions from genomic DNA. Genomic DNA extracted from each cell subset was distributed evenly over all wells of several immunoSEQ 96-well plates, and each plate served as one replicate. For sorted subsets, each replicate PCR was loaded with approximately 190 ng genomic DNA, equivalent to 30,000 to 35,000 T cell genomes. Purified libraries were quantified with a Qubit 3.0 fluorometer, sized on a Bioanalyzer 2100, and re-quantified with the KAPA Library Quantification kit. Every immunoSEQ 96-well plate was sequenced on a separate single-read 150-cycle Illumina NextSeq 550 flow cell. Per the source publication's procedure: Because the immunoSEQ output held only junctional sequences and lacked quality scores, the filtering could not match the filtering applied to full-length reads. To assign V/J genes and CDR3, sequences were annotated using PyIR, a Python wrapper for IgBLAST v1.9, with IMGT germline references. Any read was removed if the V/J assignment was weak (E-value above 1e-6), the CDR3 was missing, or the read contained stop codons, out-of-frame junctions, or ambiguous translated residues. V3J clonotypes were defined by identical inferred V gene, J gene, and CDR3 amino acid sequence. Percentage overlap between repertoires was calculated by dividing the number of shared unique clonotypes by the size of the smaller repertoire. Three approaches were used to assess repertoire richness: RTK rarefaction, the Chao1 estimator, and Recon v2.1 estimates of unobserved clonotypes. For all TCRbeta clonotypes obtained by the gDNA method from a handful of donors, generation probabilities were computed with OLGA. TCRdb re-hosts the immuneACCESS table, in-frame sequences only. Its copies lack some clones; in the studies checked, an unresolved V gene accounts for under half of them, and the cause for the rest is not known. V and J calls and clone size come straight from that table; D and trimming were deduced from the DNA. The sample table shows around 1.1 million clones, and roughly 80% are seen once. The top ten clones comprise 0.89% of the sample.

The source material was memory CD4+ T cells from PBMCs. The cell subset or site label, as the study defines it: CD45RA-negative fraction. Recombination connected TRBV28 to TRBJ1-2; perhaps TRBD1 is the D gene, with 5 bases matching. The TCR originated in a man between 18 and 29 years old in good health. Some clones in this sample may be carry-over from other donors' samples. The CDR3 has the sequence CASSLTDTFNYGYTF. The nucleotide sequence reads as follows: TGTGCCAGCAGTTTAACGGACACCTTTAACTATGGCTACACCTTC.